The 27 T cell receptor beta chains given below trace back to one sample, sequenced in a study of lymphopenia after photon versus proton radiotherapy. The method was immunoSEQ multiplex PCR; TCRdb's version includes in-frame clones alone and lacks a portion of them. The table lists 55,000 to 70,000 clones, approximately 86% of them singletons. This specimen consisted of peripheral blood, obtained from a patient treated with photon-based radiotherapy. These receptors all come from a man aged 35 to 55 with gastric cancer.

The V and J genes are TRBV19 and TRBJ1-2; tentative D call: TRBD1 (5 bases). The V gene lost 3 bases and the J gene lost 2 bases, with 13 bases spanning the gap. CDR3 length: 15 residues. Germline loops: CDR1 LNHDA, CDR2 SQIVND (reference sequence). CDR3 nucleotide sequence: TGTGCCAGTAGTATGGGCCTGGAGGGGAACTATGGCTACACCTTC. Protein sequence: CASSMGLEGNYGYTF.

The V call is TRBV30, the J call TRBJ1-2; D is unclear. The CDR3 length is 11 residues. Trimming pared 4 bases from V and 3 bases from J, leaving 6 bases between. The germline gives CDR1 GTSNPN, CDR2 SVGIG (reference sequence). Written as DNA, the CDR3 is TGTGCCTGGATTTGGTACTATGGCTACACCTTC. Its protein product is CAWIWYYGYTF.

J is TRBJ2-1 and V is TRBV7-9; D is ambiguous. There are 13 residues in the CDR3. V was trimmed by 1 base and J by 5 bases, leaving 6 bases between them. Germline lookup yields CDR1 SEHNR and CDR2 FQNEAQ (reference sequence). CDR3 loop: CASSLGQNNEQFF. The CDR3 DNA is TGTGCCAGCAGCTTAGGGCAGAACAATGAGCAGTTCTTC.

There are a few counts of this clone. CDR3 amino acids: CASSLGAAAYEQYF. In DNA form, the CDR3 reads TGTGCCAGCAGCTTAGGGGCAGCTGCCTACGAGCAGTACTTC. The chain recombines TRBV7-9 with TRBJ2-7; D not certain. CDR3 length: 14 amino acids. The V end lost 1 base, the J end lost 2 bases, and 9 bases lay between the germline ends. The germline V gene encodes CDR1 SEHNR and CDR2 FQNEAQ (reference sequence).

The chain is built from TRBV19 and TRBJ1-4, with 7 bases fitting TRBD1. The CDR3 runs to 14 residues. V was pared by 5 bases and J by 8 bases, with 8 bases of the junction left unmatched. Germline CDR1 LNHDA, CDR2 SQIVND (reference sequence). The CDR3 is CASSRDRAGEKLFF. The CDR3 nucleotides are TGTGCCAGTAGTCGAGACAGGGCGGGCGAAAAACTGTTTTTT. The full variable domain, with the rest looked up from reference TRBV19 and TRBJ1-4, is DGGITQSPKYLFRKEGQNVTLSCEQNLNHDAMYWYRQDPGQGLRLIYYSQIVNDFQKGDIAEGYSVSREKKESFPLTVTSAQKNPTAFYLCASSRDRAGEKLFFGSGTQLSVL.

Here the CDR3 reads CASSPRWEGGAGELFF. In nucleotides, the CDR3 is TGTGCCAGCAGCCCCCGCTGGGAGGGGGGAGCCGGGGAGCTGTTTTTT. This chain connects TRBV7-2 to TRBJ2-2, with D possibly matching TRBD2 (7 bases). Per germline, CDR1 SGHTA and CDR2 FQGNSA. V lost 5 bases and J 6 bases, leaving 19 bases between the germline ends. The CDR3 runs 16 residues.

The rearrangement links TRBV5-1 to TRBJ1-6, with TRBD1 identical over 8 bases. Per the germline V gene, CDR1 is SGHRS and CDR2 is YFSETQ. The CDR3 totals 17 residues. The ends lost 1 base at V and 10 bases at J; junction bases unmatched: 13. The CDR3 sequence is CASSLNLGQGTNSPLHF. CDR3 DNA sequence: TGCGCCAGCAGCTTGAACCTAGGACAGGGAACGAACTCACCCCTCCACTTT.

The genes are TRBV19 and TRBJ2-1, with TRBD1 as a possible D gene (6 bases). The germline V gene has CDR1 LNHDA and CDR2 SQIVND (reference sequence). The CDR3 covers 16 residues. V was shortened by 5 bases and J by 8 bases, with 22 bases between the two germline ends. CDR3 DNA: TGTGCCAGTAGTCCTGTGGGGGCGTCTGGGTTGGATGAGCAGTTCTTC. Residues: CASSPVGASGLDEQFF.

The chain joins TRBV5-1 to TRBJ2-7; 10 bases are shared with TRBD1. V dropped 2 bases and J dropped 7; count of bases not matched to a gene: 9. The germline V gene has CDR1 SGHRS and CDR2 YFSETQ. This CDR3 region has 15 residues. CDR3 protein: CASSLEPGQGQEQYF. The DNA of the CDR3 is TGCGCCAGCAGCTTAGAACCGGGACAGGGGCAGGAGCAGTACTTC.

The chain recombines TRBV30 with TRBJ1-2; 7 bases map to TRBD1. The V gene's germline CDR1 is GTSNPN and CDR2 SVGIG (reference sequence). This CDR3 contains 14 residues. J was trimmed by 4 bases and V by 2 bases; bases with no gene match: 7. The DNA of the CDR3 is TGTGCCTGGAGTCCGACAGGGTTGGGCTATGGCTACACCTTC. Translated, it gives CAWSPTGLGYGYTF. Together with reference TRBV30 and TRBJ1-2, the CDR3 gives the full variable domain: SQTIHQWPATLVQPVGSPLSLECTVEGTSNPNLYWYRQAAGRGLQLLFYSVGIGQISSEVPQNLSASRPQDRQFILSSKKLLLSDSGFYLCAWSPTGLGYGYTFGSGTRLTVV.

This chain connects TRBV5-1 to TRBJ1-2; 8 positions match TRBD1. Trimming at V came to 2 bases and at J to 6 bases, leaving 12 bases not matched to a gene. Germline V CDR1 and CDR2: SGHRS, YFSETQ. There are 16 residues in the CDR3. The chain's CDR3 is CASSFFLSTGVHGYTF. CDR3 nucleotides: TGCGCCAGCAGCTTTTTTTTGTCGACAGGGGTCCATGGCTACACCTTC.

CDR3 coding DNA: TGTGCCAGCAGTGCTACAGGGGGCGCTGGGGGCATTCAGTACTTC. Its translation is CASSATGGAGGIQYF. V gene TRBV27 combines with J gene TRBJ2-4, with TRBD1 identical over 9 bases. Looked up from germline, CDR1 is MNHEY and CDR2 is SMNVEV (reference sequence). The V gene end was trimmed by 5 bases and the J gene end by 9 bases; junction bases not matched to a gene: 11. This CDR3 contains 15 residues.

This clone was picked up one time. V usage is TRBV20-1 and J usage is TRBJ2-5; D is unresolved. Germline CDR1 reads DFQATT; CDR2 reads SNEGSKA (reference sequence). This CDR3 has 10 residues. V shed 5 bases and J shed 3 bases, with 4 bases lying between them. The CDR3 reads CSAPEETQYF. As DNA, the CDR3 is TGCAGTGCTCCCGAAGAGACCCAGTACTTC.

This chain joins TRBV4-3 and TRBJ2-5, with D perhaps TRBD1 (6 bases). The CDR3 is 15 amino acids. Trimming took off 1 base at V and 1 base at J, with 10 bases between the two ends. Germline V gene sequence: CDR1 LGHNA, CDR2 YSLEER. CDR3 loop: CASSQGGQIQETQYF. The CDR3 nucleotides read TGCGCCAGCAGCCAAGGGGGGCAGATCCAAGAGACCCAGTACTTC.

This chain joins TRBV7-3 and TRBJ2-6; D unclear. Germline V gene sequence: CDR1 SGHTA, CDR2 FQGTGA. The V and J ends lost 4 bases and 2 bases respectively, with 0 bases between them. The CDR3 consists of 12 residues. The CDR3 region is CASSSGANVLTF. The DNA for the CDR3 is TGTGCCAGCAGCTCTGGGGCCAACGTCCTGACTTTC.

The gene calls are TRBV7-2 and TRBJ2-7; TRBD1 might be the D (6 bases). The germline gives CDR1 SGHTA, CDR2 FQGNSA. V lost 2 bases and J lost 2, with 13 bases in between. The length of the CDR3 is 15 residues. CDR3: CASSLSAGATYEQYF. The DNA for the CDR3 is TGTGCCAGCAGCTTATCAGCAGGGGCTACCTACGAGCAGTACTTC.

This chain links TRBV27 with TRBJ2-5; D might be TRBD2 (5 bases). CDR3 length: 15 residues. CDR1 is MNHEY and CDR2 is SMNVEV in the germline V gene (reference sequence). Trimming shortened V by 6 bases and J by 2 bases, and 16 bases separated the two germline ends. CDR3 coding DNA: TGTGCCAGCAGGGGTACGGCGAGAGGGCAAGAGACCCAGTACTTC. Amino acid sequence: CASRGTARGQETQYF.

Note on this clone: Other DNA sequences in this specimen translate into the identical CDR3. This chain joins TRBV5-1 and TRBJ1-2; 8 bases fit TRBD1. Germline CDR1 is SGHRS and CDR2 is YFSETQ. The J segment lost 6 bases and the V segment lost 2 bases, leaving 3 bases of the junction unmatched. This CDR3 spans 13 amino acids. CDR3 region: CASSLKTGDGYTF. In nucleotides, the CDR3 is TGCGCCAGCAGCTTAAAGACAGGGGATGGCTACACCTTC.

The CDR3 coding sequence is TGTGCCAGCAGCGTAGTCGGGACCGACACTGAAGCTTTCTTT. This sequence encodes CASSVVGTDTEAFF. J is TRBJ1-1 and V is TRBV9, with a weak D call TRBD1 (5 bases). The CDR3 length is 14 residues. V was shortened by 0 bases and J by 3 bases, with 9 bases between the two germline ends. Germline V gene data show CDR1 as SGDLS and CDR2 as YYNGEE. The full variable domain, completed using reference TRBV9 and TRBJ1-1, is DSGVTQTPKHLITATGQRVTLRCSPRSGDLSVYWYQQSLDQGLQFLIQYYNGEERAKGNILERFSAQQFPDLHSELNLSSLELGDSALYFCASSVVGTDTEAFFGQGTRLTVV.

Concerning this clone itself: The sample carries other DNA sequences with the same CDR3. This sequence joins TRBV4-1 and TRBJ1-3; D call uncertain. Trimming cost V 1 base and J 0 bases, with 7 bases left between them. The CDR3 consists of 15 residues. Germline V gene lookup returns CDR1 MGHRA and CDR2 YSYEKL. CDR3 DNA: TGCGCCAGCAGCCAAGGTATAGTCTCTGGAAACACCATATATTTT. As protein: CASSQGIVSGNTIYF.

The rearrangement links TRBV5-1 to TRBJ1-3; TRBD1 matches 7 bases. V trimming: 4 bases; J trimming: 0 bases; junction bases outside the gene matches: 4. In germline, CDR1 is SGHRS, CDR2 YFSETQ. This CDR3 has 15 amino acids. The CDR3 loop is CASSPTGVSGNTIYF. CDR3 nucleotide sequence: TGCGCCAGCAGCCCCACAGGGGTCTCTGGAAACACCATATATTTT.

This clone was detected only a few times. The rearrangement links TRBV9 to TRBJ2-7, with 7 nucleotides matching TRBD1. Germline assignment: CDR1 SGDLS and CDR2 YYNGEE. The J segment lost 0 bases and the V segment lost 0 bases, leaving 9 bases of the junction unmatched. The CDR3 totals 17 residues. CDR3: CASSVATGTASSYEQYF. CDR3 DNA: TGTGCCAGCAGCGTAGCAACCGGGACAGCTAGCTCCTACGAGCAGTACTTC.

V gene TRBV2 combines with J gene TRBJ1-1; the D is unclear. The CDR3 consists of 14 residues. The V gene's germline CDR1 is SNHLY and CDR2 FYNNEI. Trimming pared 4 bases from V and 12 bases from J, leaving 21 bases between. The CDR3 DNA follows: TGTGCCAGCAGTGCTGGGGTAGCACAGCCATTCTCTTTCTTT. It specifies CASSAGVAQPFSFF.

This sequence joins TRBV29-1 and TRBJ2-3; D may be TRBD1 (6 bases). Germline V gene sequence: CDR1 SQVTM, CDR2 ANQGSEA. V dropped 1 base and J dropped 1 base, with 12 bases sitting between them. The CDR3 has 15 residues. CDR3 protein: CSVEGGPWGTDTQYF. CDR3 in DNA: TGCAGCGTTGAAGGGGGGCCGTGGGGCACAGATACGCAGTATTTT.

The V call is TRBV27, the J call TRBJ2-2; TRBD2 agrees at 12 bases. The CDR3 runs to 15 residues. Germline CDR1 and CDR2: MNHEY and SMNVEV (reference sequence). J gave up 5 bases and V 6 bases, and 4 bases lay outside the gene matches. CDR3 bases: TGTGCCAGCAGCTCACTAGCGGGGGGAACCGGGGAGCTGTTTTTT. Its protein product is CASSSLAGGTGELFF.

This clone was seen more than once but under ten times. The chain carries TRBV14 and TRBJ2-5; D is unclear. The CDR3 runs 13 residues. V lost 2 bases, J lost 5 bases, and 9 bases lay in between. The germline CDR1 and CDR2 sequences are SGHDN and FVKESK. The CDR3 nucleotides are TGTGCCAGCAGCCAAAACCGCCGGGAGACCCAGTACTTC. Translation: CASSQNRRETQYF.

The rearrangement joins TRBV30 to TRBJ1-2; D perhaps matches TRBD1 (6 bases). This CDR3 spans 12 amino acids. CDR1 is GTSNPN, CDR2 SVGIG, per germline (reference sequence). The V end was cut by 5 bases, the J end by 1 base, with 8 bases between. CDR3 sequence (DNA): TGTGCCTGGGGGGGCAATAACTATGGCTACACCTTC. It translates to CAWGGNNYGYTF.